This TCR beta chain appears in the sequencing data of a study of glioma-infiltrating T cells. Whole-study findings and limits: Tissue-blood divergence was below expectation in non-neoplastic patients, above in gliomas.

This CDR3 has 17 residues. V shed 4 bases, J shed 1 base, and the junction held 12 bases outside the gene matches. Germline V gene lookup returns CDR1 MNHEY and CDR2 SMNVEV (reference sequence). Using RNA template, CDR3s of TCR alpha and beta were amplified with iRepertoire arm-PCR. Tissue mRNA or PBMC total RNA, roughly 90-450 ng, went into one-step reverse transcription and amplification. Using its own MiXCR run on the multiplex PCR reads, TCRdb lists one record per CDR3 protein. The sample records some 150,000 distinct CDR3 sequences, about 39% being singletons. Turning to this clonotype: Its antigen is unidentified.

The J gene is TRBJ2-5, the V gene TRBV27, with TRBD1 matching over 7 bases. The specimen sequenced was glioma tissue, nonneoplastic brain tissue, or PBMCs (not recorded which). The clonotype was recovered from a human donor with low-grade glioma or glioblastoma, undergoing nonglioma brain surgery, or in good health (not recorded which). CDR3 DNA sequence: TGTGCCAGCAGTTCCGAATTTGGGACAGTATTCCAAGAGACCCAGTACTTC. Translating it yields CASSSEFGTVFQETQYF.